These T cell receptor beta chains were read from a single sample in a study of T cells in Graves' hyperthyroidism and ophthalmopathy. Each CDR3 protein is one row after TCRdb ran MiXCR on the multiplex PCR reads. The sample yields 300,000 or so distinct CDR3 sequences, over 20% seen once. Sequenced input: blood. These receptors all stem from a woman in her forties or fifties with Graves' hyperthyroidism. The CDR3 runs from the conserved cysteine through the conserved F or W.

TRBV7-9	TRBJ1-1	CASTLSSRANTEAFF
TRBV2	TRBJ2-7	CASSRTGAHYEQYF
TRBV20-1	TRBJ2-7	CSALLSYEQYF
TRBV5-6	TRBJ2-3	CASSLAVASGYTDTQYF
TRBV11-2	TRBJ2-7	CASSRPGLAAEQYF
TRBV11-3	TRBJ1-3	CASSLSESAGNTIYF
TRBV3-1	TRBJ2-1	CASSQETGASYNEQFF
TRBV5-1	TRBJ2-3	CASSLDSGSDTQYF
TRBV20-1	TRBJ2-3	CSARVGWGFRDTQYF
TRBV20-1	TRBJ2-6	CSARRAGSGANVLTF
TRBV7-9	TRBJ1-1	CASSPQGAGGEAFF
TRBV6-1	TRBJ2-6	CASSFRDRAWGANVLTF
TRBV9	TRBJ2-1	CASSTTRESHEQFF
TRBV5-1	TRBJ2-1	CASSLDRESYNEQFF
TRBV18	TRBJ1-5	CASSPSEGASEPQHF
TRBV7-2	TRBJ2-3	CASSLLGSSADTQYF
TRBV9	TRBJ1-1	CASSEGAWQGRAEAFF
TRBV20-1	TRBJ2-1	CSAMGQGVNEQFF
TRBV5-1	TRBJ2-3	CASSAGHTSTDTQYF
TRBV28	TRBJ1-5	CASSLASYNQPQHF
TRBV20-1	TRBJ2-7	CSAKTRGPYLEQYF